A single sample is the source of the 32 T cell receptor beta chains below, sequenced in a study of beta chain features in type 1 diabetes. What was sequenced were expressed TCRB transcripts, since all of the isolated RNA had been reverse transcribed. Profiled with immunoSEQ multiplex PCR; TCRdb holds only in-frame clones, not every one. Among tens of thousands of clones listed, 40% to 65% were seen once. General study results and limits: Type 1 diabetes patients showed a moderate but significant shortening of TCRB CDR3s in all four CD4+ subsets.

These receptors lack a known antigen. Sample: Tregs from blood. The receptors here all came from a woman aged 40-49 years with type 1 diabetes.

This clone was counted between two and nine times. The CDR3 region has the DNA TGTGCCAGCAGCTTGGCCCTGGGGAGGGGCACAGATACGCAGTATTTT. This translates into CASSLALGRGTDTQYF. The rearrangement uses TRBV5-6 and TRBJ2-3; 7 bases agree with TRBD2. This CDR3 region has 16 residues. V lost 0 bases to trimming and J lost 1 base; unmatched junction nucleotides: 5. Germline V gene sequence: CDR1 SGHDT, CDR2 YYEEEE.

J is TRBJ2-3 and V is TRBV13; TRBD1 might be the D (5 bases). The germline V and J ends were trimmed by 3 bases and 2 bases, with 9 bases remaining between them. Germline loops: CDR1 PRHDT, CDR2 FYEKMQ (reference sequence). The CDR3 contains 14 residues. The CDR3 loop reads CASSFYGHTDTQYF. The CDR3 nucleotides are TGTGCCAGCAGCTTTTACGGACACACAGATACGCAGTATTTT. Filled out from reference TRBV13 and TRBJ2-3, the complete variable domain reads AAGVIQSPRHLIKEKRETATLKCYPIPRHDTVYWYQQGPGQDPQFLISFYEKMQSDKGSIPDRFSAQQFSDYHSELNMSSLELGDSALYFCASSFYGHTDTQYFGPGTRLTVL.

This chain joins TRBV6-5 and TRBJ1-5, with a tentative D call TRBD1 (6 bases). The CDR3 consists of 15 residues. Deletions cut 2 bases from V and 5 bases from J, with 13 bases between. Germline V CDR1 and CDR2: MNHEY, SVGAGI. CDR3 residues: CASSYLSSGDQPQHF. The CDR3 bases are TGTGCCAGCAGTTACCTTTCTTCAGGGGATCAGCCCCAGCATTTT.

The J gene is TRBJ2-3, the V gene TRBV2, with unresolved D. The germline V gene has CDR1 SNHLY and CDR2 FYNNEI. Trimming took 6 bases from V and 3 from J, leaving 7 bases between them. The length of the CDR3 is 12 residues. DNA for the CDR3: TGTGCCAGCAGGAGCGTTACAGATACGCAGTATTTT. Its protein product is CASRSVTDTQYF.

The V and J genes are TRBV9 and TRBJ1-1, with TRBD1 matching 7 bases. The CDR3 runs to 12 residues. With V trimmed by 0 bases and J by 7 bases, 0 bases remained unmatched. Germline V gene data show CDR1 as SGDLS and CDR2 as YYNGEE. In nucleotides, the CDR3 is TGTGCCAGCAGCGTAGGACAGGGTGAAGCTTTCTTT. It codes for CASSVGQGEAFF.

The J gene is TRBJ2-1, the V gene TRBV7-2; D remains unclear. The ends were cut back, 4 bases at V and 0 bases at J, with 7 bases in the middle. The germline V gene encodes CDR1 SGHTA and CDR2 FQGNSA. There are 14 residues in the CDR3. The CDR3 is CASSSRSSYNEQFF. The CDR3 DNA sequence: TGTGCCAGCAGCTCTCGGAGCTCCTACAATGAGCAGTTCTTC. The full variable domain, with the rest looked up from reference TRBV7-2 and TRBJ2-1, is GAGVSQSPSNKVTEKGKDVELRCDPISGHTALYWYRQSLGQGLEFLIYFQGNSAPDKSGLPSDRFSAERTGGSVSTLTIQRTQQEDSAVYLCASSSRSSYNEQFFGPGTRLTVL.

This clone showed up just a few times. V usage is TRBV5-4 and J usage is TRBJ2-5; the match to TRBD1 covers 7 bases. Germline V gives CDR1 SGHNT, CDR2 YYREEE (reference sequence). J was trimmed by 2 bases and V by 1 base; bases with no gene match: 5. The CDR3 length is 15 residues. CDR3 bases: TGTGCCAGCAGCTTGTACAGGGGAACTCAAGAGACCCAGTACTTC. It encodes CASSLYRGTQETQYF.

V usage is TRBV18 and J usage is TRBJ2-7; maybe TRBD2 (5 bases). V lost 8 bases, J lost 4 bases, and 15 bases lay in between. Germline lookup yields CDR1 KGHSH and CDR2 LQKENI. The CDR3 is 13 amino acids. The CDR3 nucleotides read TGTGCCAGCACGGGGAATACTGGGTACGAGCAGTACTTC. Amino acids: CASTGNTGYEQYF.

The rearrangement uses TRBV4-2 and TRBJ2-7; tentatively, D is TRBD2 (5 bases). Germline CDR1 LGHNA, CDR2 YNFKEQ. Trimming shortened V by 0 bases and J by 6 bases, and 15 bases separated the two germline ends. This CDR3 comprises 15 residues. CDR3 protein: CASSQDSGFLGEQYF. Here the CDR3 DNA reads TGTGCCAGCAGCCAAGATTCGGGGTTCCTCGGCGAGCAGTACTTC.

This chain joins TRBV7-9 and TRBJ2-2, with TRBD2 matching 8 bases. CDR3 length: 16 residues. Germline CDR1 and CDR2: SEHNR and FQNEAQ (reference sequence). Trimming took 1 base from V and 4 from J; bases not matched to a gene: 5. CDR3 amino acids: CASSLGLLAGTGELFF. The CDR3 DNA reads TGTGCCAGCAGCTTAGGACTCCTAGCGGGCACCGGGGAGCTGTTTTTT.

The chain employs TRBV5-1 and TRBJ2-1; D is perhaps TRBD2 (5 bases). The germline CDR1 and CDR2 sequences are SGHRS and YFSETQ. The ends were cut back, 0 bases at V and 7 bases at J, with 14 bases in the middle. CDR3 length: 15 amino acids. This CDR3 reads CASSLGPGLRNEQFF. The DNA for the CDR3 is TGCGCCAGCAGCTTGGGGCCGGGGTTAAGGAATGAGCAGTTCTTC.

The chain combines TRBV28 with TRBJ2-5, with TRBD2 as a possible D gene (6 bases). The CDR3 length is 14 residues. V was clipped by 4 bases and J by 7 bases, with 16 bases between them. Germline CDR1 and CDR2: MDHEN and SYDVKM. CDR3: CASSSHRLVGTQYF. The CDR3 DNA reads TGTGCCAGCAGTTCCCATCGACTAGTTGGGACCCAGTACTTC.

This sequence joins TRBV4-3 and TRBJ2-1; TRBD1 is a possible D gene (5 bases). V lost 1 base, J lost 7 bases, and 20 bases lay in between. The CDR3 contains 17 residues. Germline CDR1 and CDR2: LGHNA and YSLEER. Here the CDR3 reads CASSQVSDSVSRNEQFF. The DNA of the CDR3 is TGCGCCAGCAGCCAAGTTTCAGACAGTGTGTCGAGGAATGAGCAGTTCTTC.

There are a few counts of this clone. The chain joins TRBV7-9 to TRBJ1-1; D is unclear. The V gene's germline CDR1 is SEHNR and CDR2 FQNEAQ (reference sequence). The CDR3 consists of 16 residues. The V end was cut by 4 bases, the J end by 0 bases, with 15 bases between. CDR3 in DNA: TGTGCCAGCAGCTCTCCAGGAGGAGTGATGAACACTGAAGCTTTCTTT. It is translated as CASSSPGGVMNTEAFF.

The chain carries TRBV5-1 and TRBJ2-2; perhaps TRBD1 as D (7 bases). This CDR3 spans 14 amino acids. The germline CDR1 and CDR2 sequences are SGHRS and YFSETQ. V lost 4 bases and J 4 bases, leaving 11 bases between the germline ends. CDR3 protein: CASSDQGGTGELFF. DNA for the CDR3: TGCGCCAGCAGCGATCAGGGGGGCACCGGGGAGCTGTTTTTT.

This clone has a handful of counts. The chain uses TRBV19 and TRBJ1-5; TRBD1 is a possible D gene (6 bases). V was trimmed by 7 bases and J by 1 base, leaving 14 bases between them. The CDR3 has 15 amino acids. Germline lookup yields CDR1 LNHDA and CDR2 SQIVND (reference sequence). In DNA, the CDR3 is TGTGCCAGTACTCCCCCGAGGGGGAGCAATCAGCCCCAGCATTTT. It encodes CASTPPRGSNQPQHF.

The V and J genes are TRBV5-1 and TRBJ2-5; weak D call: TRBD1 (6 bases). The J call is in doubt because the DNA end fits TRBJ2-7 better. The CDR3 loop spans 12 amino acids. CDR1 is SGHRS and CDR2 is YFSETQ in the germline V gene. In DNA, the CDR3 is TGCGCCAGCAGCTTACTAGGGGGCGAGCAGTACTTC. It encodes CASSLLGGEQYF.

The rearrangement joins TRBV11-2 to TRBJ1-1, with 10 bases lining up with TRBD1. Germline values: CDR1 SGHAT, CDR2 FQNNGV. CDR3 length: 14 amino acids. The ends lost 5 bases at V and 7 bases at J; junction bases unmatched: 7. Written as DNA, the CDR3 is TGTGCCAGCAGCCGACGGGACAGGGGAGGTGAAGCTTTCTTT. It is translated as CASSRRDRGGEAFF.

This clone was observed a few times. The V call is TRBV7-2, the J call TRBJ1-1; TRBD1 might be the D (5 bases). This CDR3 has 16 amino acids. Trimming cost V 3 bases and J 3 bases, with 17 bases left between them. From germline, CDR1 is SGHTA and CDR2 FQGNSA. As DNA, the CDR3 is TGTGCCAGCAGCTTTTTCGGGGGAAAGGGTGACACTGAAGCTTTCTTT. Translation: CASSFFGGKGDTEAFF. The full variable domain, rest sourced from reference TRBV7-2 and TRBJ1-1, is GAGVSQSPSNKVTEKGKDVELRCDPISGHTALYWYRQSLGQGLEFLIYFQGNSAPDKSGLPSDRFSAERTGGSVSTLTIQRTQQEDSAVYLCASSFFGGKGDTEAFFGQGTRLTVV.

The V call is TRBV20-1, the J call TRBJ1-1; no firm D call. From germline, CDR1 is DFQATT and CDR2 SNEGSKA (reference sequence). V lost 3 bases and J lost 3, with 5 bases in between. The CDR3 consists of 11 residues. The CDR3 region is CSASFYTEAFF. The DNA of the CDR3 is TGCAGTGCTAGCTTTTACACTGAAGCTTTCTTT.

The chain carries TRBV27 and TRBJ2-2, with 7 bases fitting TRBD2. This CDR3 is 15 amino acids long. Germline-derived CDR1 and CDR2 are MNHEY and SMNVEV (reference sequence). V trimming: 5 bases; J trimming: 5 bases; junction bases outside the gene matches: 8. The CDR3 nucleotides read TGTGCCAGCAGTGCCCGGGCCGGGAGGACCGGGGAGCTGTTTTTT. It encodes CASSARAGRTGELFF.

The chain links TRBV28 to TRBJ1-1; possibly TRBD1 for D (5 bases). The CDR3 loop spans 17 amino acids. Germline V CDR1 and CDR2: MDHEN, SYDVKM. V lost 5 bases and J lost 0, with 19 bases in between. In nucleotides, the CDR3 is TGTGCCAGCAGTATTCGGGACTCACGGAGCCTGAACACTGAAGCTTTCTTT. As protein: CASSIRDSRSLNTEAFF.

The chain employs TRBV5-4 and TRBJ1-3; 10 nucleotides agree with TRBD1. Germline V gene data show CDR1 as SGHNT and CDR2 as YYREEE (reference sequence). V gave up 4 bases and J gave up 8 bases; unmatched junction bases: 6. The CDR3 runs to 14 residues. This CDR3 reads CASSRDRGRDTIYF. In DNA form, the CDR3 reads TGTGCCAGCAGCCGGGACAGGGGAAGGGACACCATATATTTT.

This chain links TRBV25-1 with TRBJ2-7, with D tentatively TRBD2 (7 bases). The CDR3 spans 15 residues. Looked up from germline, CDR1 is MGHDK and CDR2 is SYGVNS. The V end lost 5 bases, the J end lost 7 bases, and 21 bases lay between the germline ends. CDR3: CASSFGGAGVGEQYF. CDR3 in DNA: TGTGCCAGCAGTTTTGGGGGGGCGGGAGTAGGAGAGCAGTACTTC.

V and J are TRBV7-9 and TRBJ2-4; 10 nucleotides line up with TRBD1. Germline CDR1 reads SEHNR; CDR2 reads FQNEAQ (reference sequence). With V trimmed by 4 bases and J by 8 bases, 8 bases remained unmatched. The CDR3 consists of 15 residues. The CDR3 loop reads CASSSTGGARDIQYF. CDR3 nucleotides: TGTGCCAGCAGCTCGACAGGGGGCGCGCGGGACATTCAGTACTTC.

This chain's CDR3 is CASSLYPGVGGTEAFF. CDR3 sequence (DNA): TGCGCCAGCAGCTTGTACCCAGGGGTAGGGGGCACTGAAGCTTTCTTT. The rearrangement links TRBV5-1 to TRBJ1-1; tentative D call: TRBD1 (6 bases). Deletions cut 1 base from V and 4 bases from J, with 17 bases between. The CDR3 consists of 16 residues. Germline V gives CDR1 SGHRS, CDR2 YFSETQ.

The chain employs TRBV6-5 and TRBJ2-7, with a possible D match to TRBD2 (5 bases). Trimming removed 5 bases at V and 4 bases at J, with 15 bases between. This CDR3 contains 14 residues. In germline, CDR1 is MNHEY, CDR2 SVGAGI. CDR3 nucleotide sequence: TGTGCCAGCAGTCTCCGGGAATGGGTTTACGAGCAGTACTTC. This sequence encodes CASSLREWVYEQYF.

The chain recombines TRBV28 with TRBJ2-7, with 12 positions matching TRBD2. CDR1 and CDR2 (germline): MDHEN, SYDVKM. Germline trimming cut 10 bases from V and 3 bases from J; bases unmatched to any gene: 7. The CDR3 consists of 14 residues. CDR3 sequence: CAISGLAGLYEQYF. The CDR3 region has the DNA TGTGCCATCTCAGGACTAGCGGGGCTCTACGAGCAGTACTTC.

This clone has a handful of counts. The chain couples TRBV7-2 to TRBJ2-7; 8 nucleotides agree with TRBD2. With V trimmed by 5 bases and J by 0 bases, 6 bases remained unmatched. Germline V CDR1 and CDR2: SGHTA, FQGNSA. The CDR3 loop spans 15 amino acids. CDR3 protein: CASSMIAGSSYEQYF. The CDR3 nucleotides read TGTGCCAGCAGCATGATAGCGGGGAGCTCCTACGAGCAGTACTTC.

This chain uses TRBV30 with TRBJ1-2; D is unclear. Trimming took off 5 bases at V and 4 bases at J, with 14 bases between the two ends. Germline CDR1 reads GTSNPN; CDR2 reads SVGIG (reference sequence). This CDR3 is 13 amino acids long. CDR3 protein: CAWDRARGYGYTF. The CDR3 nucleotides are TGTGCCTGGGACCGGGCCCGGGGCTATGGCTACACCTTC. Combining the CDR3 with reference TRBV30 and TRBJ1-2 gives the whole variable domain SQTIHQWPATLVQPVGSPLSLECTVEGTSNPNLYWYRQAAGRGLQLLFYSVGIGQISSEVPQNLSASRPQDRQFILSSKKLLLSDSGFYLCAWDRARGYGYTFGSGTRLTVV.

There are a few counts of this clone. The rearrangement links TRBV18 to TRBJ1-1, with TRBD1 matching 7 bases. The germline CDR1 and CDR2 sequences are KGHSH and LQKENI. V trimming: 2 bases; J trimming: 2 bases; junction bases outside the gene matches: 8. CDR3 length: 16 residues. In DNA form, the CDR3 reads TGTGCCAGCTCACCATCAAGAGGGGGCGGTAACACTGAAGCTTTCTTT. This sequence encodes CASSPSRGGGNTEAFF.

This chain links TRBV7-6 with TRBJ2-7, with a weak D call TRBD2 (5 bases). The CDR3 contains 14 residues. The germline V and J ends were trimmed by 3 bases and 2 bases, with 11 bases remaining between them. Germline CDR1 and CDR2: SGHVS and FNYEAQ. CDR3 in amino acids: CASSLGRGTYEQYF. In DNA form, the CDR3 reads TGTGCCAGCAGCTTGGGTCGGGGTACCTACGAGCAGTACTTC.